Following are 13 T cell receptor beta chains from one sample sequenced in a study of early T cells in non-severe SARS-CoV-2 infection (dated by TCRdb to the early 2020s). The library was made by 5' RACE. The reads were generated on a NextSeq 500. The public reads were quality trimmed at Q25 with fastp and then assembled into clones with MiXCR by TCRdb, keeping productive beta chains. One record per CDR3 amino acid sequence lists the most common genes and DNA. In this sample the table shows under 60,000 distinct CDR3 sequences, about a tenth of which occur a single time. Less than 25% of the sample lies in the top ten. The material sequenced was whole blood. The origin of the receptors is an adult who was a healthcare worker with PCR-confirmed SARS-CoV-2 infection or an uninfected control (not recorded which).

By sample share, this clonotype is medium-sized. The V gene is TRBV7-9, the J gene TRBJ1-1, with a tentative D call TRBD1 (5 bases). This CDR3 has 13 amino acids. CDR1 SEHNR and CDR2 FQNEAQ come from the germline V gene (reference sequence). V was cut by 5 bases and J by 3 bases, with 10 bases left in between. The CDR3 DNA reads TGTGCCAGCAGCCCACGGGGCGACACTGAAGCTTTCTTT. The encoded protein is CASSPRGDTEAFF.

This clonotype was picked up many times. The rearrangement joins TRBV5-1 to TRBJ2-7; either TRBD1 or TRBD2 may fit D (5 bases each). V lost 6 bases and J 3 bases, leaving 13 bases between the germline ends. CDR1 SGHRS and CDR2 YFSETQ come from the germline V gene. CDR3 length: 13 amino acids. The CDR3 reads CASTGTRNYEQYF. The CDR3 DNA is TGCGCCAGCACCGGGACGAGAAACTACGAGCAGTACTTC.

This chain joins TRBV5-4 and TRBJ1-1, with D possibly matching TRBD1 (5 bases). Trimming pared 4 bases from V and 7 bases from J, leaving 14 bases between. The CDR3 has 13 residues. The germline V gene has CDR1 SGHNT and CDR2 YYREEE (reference sequence). In DNA, the CDR3 is TGTGCCAGCAGCATCGGGACCTTGGATGAAGCTTTCTTT. Residues: CASSIGTLDEAFF. Full variable domain (missing parts from reference TRBV5-4 and TRBJ1-1): ETGVTQSPTHLIKTRGQQVTLRCSSQSGHNTVSWYQQALGQGPQFIFQYYREEENGRGNFPPRFSGLQFPNYSSELNVNALELDDSALYLCASSIGTLDEAFFGQGTRLTVV.

This clonotype was recorded at least ten times. The chain couples TRBV2 to TRBJ1-1, with a possible D match to TRBD1 (5 bases). Germline CDR1 reads SNHLY; CDR2 reads FYNNEI. The CDR3 is made up of 14 amino acids. Deletions cut 7 bases from V and 0 bases from J, with 12 bases between. The CDR3 sequence is CASIKQGLNTEAFF. In DNA, the CDR3 is TGTGCCAGCATAAAGCAGGGTCTGAACACTGAAGCTTTCTTT.

The chain carries TRBV27 and TRBJ1-1; D gene ambiguous. Germline V gives CDR1 MNHEY, CDR2 SMNVEV (reference sequence). This CDR3 is 11 amino acids long. V lost 6 bases and J lost 4, with 6 bases in between. The CDR3 DNA reads as TGTGCCAGCAGGGGGTTCACTGAAGCTTTCTTT. Translating it yields CASRGFTEAFF.

This clonotype occurred a few times. This chain uses TRBV12-3 or TRBV12-4 with TRBJ1-1; no clear D gene. The CDR3 is 13 residues long. V lost 7 bases and J 6 bases, leaving 15 bases between the germline ends. The CDR3 loop reads CASMWPGISEAFF. The DNA of the CDR3 is TGTGCCAGCATGTGGCCCGGCATATCTGAAGCTTTCTTT.

The chain joins TRBV6-2 or TRBV6-3 to TRBJ1-1; D ambiguous. The CDR3 has 14 amino acids. Deletions cut 0 bases from V and 0 bases from J, with 5 bases between. Germline CDR1 MNHEY, CDR2 SVGEGT. CDR3 residues: CASSYSGVNTEAFF. The DNA of the CDR3 is TGTGCCAGCAGTTACTCCGGAGTGAACACTGAAGCTTTCTTT.

This clonotype was seen only a few times. The chain has TRBV5-1 and TRBJ1-1; D may be TRBD1 (6 bases). V was cut by 4 bases and J by 1 base, with 8 bases left in between. The CDR3 has 13 amino acids. CDR1 is SGHRS and CDR2 is YFSETQ in the germline V gene. In nucleotides, the CDR3 is TGCGCCAGCAGCGTGGACAGGAACACTGAAGCTTTCTTT. Translating it yields CASSVDRNTEAFF.

This clonotype was observed many times. This rearrangement joins TRBV20-1 to TRBJ2-2, with 12 bases that match TRBD2. The CDR3 runs 14 residues. Germline assignment: CDR1 DFQATT and CDR2 SNEGSKA (reference sequence). After removal of 4 bases from V and 9 bases from J, the junction contained 6 bases not matched to a gene. CDR3 protein: CSATLTSGGRELFF. The CDR3 DNA is TGCAGTGCTACCTTGACTAGCGGGGGACGGGAGCTGTTTTTT.

The rearrangement joins TRBV11-3 to TRBJ2-1; the D gene is possibly TRBD2 (5 bases). V was pared by 0 bases and J by 8 bases, with 5 bases between. This CDR3 contains 12 residues. CDR1 and CDR2 from the germline V gene are SGHNT and YENEEA. This chain's CDR3 is CASSLDSDEQFF. The CDR3 nucleotides are TGTGCCAGCAGCTTAGATAGCGATGAGCAGTTCTTC.

This clonotype has at least ten counts. The chain employs TRBV6-8 and TRBJ1-5, with D uncertain. V was trimmed by 1 base and J by 6 bases, leaving 19 bases between them. Germline V lookup: CDR1 MNHGY, CDR2 SAAAGT. The CDR3 is made up of 17 amino acids. The CDR3 sequence is CASSYFYGERCFQPQHF. The CDR3, as DNA: TGTGCCAGCAGTTACTTCTACGGGGAAAGGTGCTTTCAGCCCCAGCATTTT.

J is TRBJ1-1 and V is TRBV6-6; D unclear. V was clipped by 2 bases and J by 4 bases, with 20 bases between them. CDR1 is MNHNY and CDR2 is SVGAGI in the germline V gene (reference sequence). The CDR3 has 17 amino acids. In DNA form, the CDR3 reads TGTGCCAGCAGTTACCACGGTGTTTGGACGTACTCCACTGAAGCTTTCTTT. Residues: CASSYHGVWTYSTEAFF.

This clonotype was observed at least ten times. The V gene is TRBV20-1, the J gene TRBJ1-3; no clear D gene. The length of the CDR3 is 14 residues. Trimming shortened V by 0 bases and J by 0 bases, and 6 bases separated the two germline ends. Germline CDR1 and CDR2: DFQATT and SNEGSKA (reference sequence). The CDR3 reads CSARDALSGNTIYF. In DNA form, the CDR3 reads TGCAGTGCTAGAGACGCGCTCTCTGGAAACACCATATATTTT.